This T cell receptor beta chain comes out of a study of T cell responses to AZD1222 COVID-19 vaccine. At the level of the study: Pooling covered second doses at about 4 or about 12 weeks.

Only in-frame clones appear in the TCRdb table, and some are missing; sequencing was by immunoSEQ multiplex PCR. Here the sample spans 70,000 or so clones, roughly 84% being singletons. Trimming shortened V by 1 base and J by 4 bases, and 15 bases separated the two germline ends. This CDR3 has 15 residues. Per germline, CDR1 SGHNT and CDR2 YYREEE (reference sequence). A remark on this clone: Antigen: not known.

Findings and limits, study-wide: Dominant CD4 TCR responses targeted spike regions 160-218 and 743-854. Scientists sampled the repertoires only once the peak T cell response had passed.

Sequencing was performed on peripheral blood, taken on day 0 of AZD1222 vaccination. This clonotype was sampled from an adult in good health. The chain has TRBV5-4 and TRBJ2-7; possible D gene TRBD1, 5 bases. The chain's CDR3 is CASSLNLGAGYEQYF. Here the CDR3 DNA reads TGTGCCAGCAGCTTGAATTTAGGGGCCGGGTACGAGCAGTACTTC. The whole variable domain, filled in from reference TRBV5-4 and TRBJ2-7, reads ETGVTQSPTHLIKTRGQQVTLRCSSQSGHNTVSWYQQALGQGPQFIFQYYREEENGRGNFPPRFSGLQFPNYSSELNVNALELDDSALYLCASSLNLGAGYEQYFGPGTRLTVT.